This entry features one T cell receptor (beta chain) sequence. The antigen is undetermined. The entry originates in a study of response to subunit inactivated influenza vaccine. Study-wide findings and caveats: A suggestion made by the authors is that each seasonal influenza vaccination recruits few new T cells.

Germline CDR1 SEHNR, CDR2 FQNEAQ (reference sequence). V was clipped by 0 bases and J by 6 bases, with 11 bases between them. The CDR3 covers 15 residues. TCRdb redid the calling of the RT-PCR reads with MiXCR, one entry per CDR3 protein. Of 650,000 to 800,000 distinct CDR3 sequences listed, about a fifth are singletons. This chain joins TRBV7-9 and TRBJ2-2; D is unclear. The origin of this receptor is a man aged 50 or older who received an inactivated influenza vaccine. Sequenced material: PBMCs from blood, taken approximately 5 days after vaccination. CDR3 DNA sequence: TGTGCCAGCAGCTTAGCAGGGCCGTCGGCCGGGGAGCTGTTTTTT. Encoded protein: CASSLAGPSAGELFF. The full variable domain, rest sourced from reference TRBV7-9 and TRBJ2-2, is DTGVSQNPRHKITKRGQNVTFRCDPISEHNRLYWYRQTLGQGPEFLTYFQNEAQLEKSRLLSDRFSAERPKGSFSTLEIQRTEQGDSAMYLCASSLAGPSAGELFFGEGSRLTVL.